The 6 T cell receptor beta chains presented below share a single source sample, sequenced in a study of blood T cells in healthy people across ages. Through a sample-barcoded 5' primer and a J-beta primer mix, a second PCR was run for roughly 7 to 12 cycles. TCRdb called the 5' RACE reads again in MiXCR, with one record for every CDR3 protein. The table records around 650,000 distinct CDR3 sequences, roughly 32% of them present only once. Source material: blood. These receptors were taken from a woman older than 75 in good health.

This chain connects TRBV29-1 to TRBJ2-5; 8 bases are shared with TRBD2. V shed 3 bases, J shed 5 bases, and the junction held 14 bases outside the gene matches. The CDR3 has 16 amino acids. Germline V gene data show CDR1 as SQVTM and CDR2 as ANQGSEA. Here the CDR3 DNA reads TGCAGCGTTGATTTGCGGGAGGCCTCGAGAAGGGAGACCCAGTACTTC. Translation gives CSVDLREASRRETQYF.

This clonotype was counted ten times or more. V gene TRBV12-3 or TRBV12-4 combines with J gene TRBJ1-4, with D perhaps TRBD1 (5 bases). CDR3 size: 13 residues. Trimming left V 5 bases short and J 7 bases short, with 11 bases between. The CDR3 sequence is CASSPGAFEKLFF. The DNA for the CDR3 is TGTGCCAGCAGTCCCGGGGCTTTTGAAAAACTGTTTTTT.

In the case of this clonotype: Given a much more abundant clone one base away, this may be a read error. This sequence joins TRBV20-1 and TRBJ2-7; unclear D gene. Germline CDR1 and CDR2: DFQATT and SNEGSKA (reference sequence). The CDR3 length is 14 residues. Trimming shortened V by 5 bases and J by 2 bases, and 16 bases separated the two germline ends. The CDR3 spells CSAGYPGSPYEQYF. CDR3 nucleotides: TGCAGTGCTGGTTACCCCGGGTCCCCCTACGAGCAGTACTTC.

This chain links TRBV10-3 with TRBJ1-3; D is ambiguous. This CDR3 spans 15 amino acids. Trimming left V 3 bases short and J 4 bases short, with 13 bases between. The V gene's germline CDR1 is ENHRY and CDR2 SYGVKD. CDR3 in amino acids: CAISEGLTRGNTIYF. The CDR3 bases are TGTGCCATCAGTGAAGGGCTGACAAGAGGAAACACCATATATTTT.

The V gene is TRBV4-1, the J gene TRBJ2-5, with D maybe TRBD1 (5 bases). Looked up from germline, CDR1 is MGHRA and CDR2 is YSYEKL. The CDR3 spans 17 residues. V lost 3 bases and J lost 5, with 22 bases in between. The CDR3 protein is CASSHLLGQGSGETQYF. In DNA, the CDR3 is TGCGCCAGCAGCCACCTACTTGGGCAGGGTTCCGGCGAGACCCAGTACTTC.

About this clonotype itself: A much larger clone is a single base away; this may be a read error. The DNA for the CDR3 is TGCGGCACAGAGGGGGCCTATAATACAGATACGCAGTATTTT. Encoded protein: CGTEGAYNTDTQYF. The chain carries TRBV20-1 and TRBJ2-3; 7 positions agree with TRBD1. This CDR3 comprises 14 residues. CDR1 DFQATT and CDR2 SNEGSKA come from the germline V gene (reference sequence).